Listed here are 26 T cell receptor beta chains from one sample, sequenced in a study. TCRdb ran MiXCR on the RT-PCR reads and lists one entry per CDR3 protein. The repertoire holds about 700,000 distinct CDR3 sequences, with 13% to 15% as singletons. The specimen was memory CD4+ T cells from blood. The source of these receptors is a female donor in good health, serving as a healthy control.

This sequence joins TRBV20-1 and TRBJ2-3; D is ambiguous. The length of the CDR3 is 13 residues. Trimming removed 2 bases at V and 7 bases at J, with 13 bases between. The germline V gene encodes CDR1 DFQATT and CDR2 SNEGSKA (reference sequence). As DNA, the CDR3 is TGCAGTGCTAGAATGGCAAGTGGATATACGCAGTATTTT. This codes for CSARMASGYTQYF.

The V and J genes are TRBV4-3 and TRBJ1-6, with D possibly TRBD1 on 6 matching bases. There are 15 residues in the CDR3. V lost 0 bases to trimming and J lost 10 bases, with 13 bases between them. Germline values: CDR1 LGHNA, CDR2 YSLEER. CDR3: CASSQDRGSGSPLHF. CDR3 DNA sequence: TGCGCCAGCAGCCAAGATAGGGGGAGCGGCTCACCCCTCCACTTT.

This chain joins TRBV4-1 and TRBJ2-2; no reliable D call. The CDR3 sequence is 14 residues long. CDR1 MGHRA and CDR2 YSYEKL come from the germline V gene. V was trimmed by 5 bases and J by 0 bases, leaving 7 bases between them. The CDR3 region has the DNA TGCGCCAGCAGCATCCGGACGAACACCGGGGAGCTGTTTTTT. Translation gives CASSIRTNTGELFF.

This clonotype was counted a few times. The chain couples TRBV7-9 to TRBJ1-1; D gene unclear. This CDR3 comprises 13 residues. Trimming left V 5 bases short and J 6 bases short, with 13 bases between. Germline CDR1 reads SEHNR; CDR2 reads FQNEAQ (reference sequence). DNA of the CDR3: TGTGCCAGCAGCGTCGATCCAAGAGCTGAAGCTTTCTTT. As protein: CASSVDPRAEAFF.

The chain is built from TRBV2 and TRBJ1-5, with D maybe TRBD1 (5 bases). The CDR3 covers 14 residues. V shed 4 bases and J shed 2 bases, with 9 bases lying between them. The germline V gene has CDR1 SNHLY and CDR2 FYNNEI. The CDR3 region has the DNA TGTGCCAGCAGTGGGGGCTATGGCAATCAGCCCCAGCATTTT. This codes for CASSGGYGNQPQHF.

This clonotype occurred a few times. The J gene is TRBJ2-7, the V gene TRBV5-1, with 7 bases identical to TRBD2. V was clipped by 0 bases and J by 2 bases; unmatched bases: 5. CDR3 length equals 15 residues. Germline CDR1 reads SGHRS; CDR2 reads YFSETQ. The CDR3 reads CASSLALGTTYEQYF. DNA for the CDR3: TGCGCCAGCAGCTTGGCCCTCGGGACTACCTACGAGCAGTACTTC.

The V call is TRBV20-1, the J call TRBJ2-1, with 7 bases identical to TRBD2. Trimming at V came to 5 bases and at J to 3 bases, leaving 7 bases not matched to a gene. CDR3 length: 14 residues. Germline assignment: CDR1 DFQATT and CDR2 SNEGSKA (reference sequence). The chain's CDR3 is CSASSGVNYNEQFF. The CDR3 DNA sequence: TGCAGTGCTTCGAGCGGGGTAAACTACAATGAGCAGTTCTTC.

This rearrangement joins TRBV28 to TRBJ1-4; tentatively, D is TRBD1 (5 bases). Germline CDR1 MDHEN, CDR2 SYDVKM. The V end lost 3 bases, the J end lost 16 bases, and 21 bases lay between the germline ends. CDR3 size: 14 residues. The CDR3 DNA reads TGTGCCAGCAGTTTTGTTATATCGGAGGGGAAGCGGTTTTTT. It yields the protein CASSFVISEGKRFF.

This clonotype appeared a few times. The chain is built from TRBV7-9 and TRBJ2-1; D is ambiguous. The germline gives CDR1 SEHNR, CDR2 FQNEAQ (reference sequence). Trimming stripped 1 base from V and 6 bases from J, with 4 bases between. The CDR3 consists of 12 residues. The CDR3 region is CASSLEPNEQFF. As DNA, the CDR3 is TGTGCCAGCAGCTTAGAGCCCAATGAGCAGTTCTTC.

This clonotype appeared many times. The chain combines TRBV7-2 with TRBJ1-2; a weak D match, TRBD1 (6 bases). The ends were cut back, 4 bases at V and 4 bases at J, with 19 bases in the middle. The germline V gene encodes CDR1 SGHTA and CDR2 FQGNSA. The CDR3 runs 16 residues. The CDR3, as DNA: TGTGCCAGCAGCTCTCGGACAGACCCGGGCTTCTATGGCTACACCTTC. Its protein product is CASSSRTDPGFYGYTF.

The table lists this clonotype with many counts. V usage is TRBV15 and J usage is TRBJ2-7; D not certain. Germline CDR1 LNHNV, CDR2 YYDKDF (reference sequence). The ends were cut back, 0 bases at V and 6 bases at J, with 9 bases in the middle. The CDR3 totals 13 residues. Written as DNA, the CDR3 is TGTGCCACCAGCAGAGATGAAGCTCGCGAGCAGTACTTC. It is translated as CATSRDEAREQYF.

This clonotype was counted between two and nine times. V is TRBV29-1 and J is TRBJ1-1; 9 positions agree with TRBD1. Germline CDR1 and CDR2: SQVTM and ANQGSEA. The CDR3 loop spans 15 amino acids. The trim removed 4 bases at V and 1 base at J, leaving 7 bases unmatched. CDR3 in amino acids: CSVGAGTGTNTEAFF. CDR3 coding DNA: TGCAGCGTTGGGGCCGGGACAGGGACGAACACTGAAGCTTTCTTT. Full variable domain (rest looked up from reference TRBV29-1 and TRBJ1-1): SAVISQKPSRDICQRGTSLTIQCQVDSQVTMMFWYRQQPGQSLTLIATANQGSEATYESGFVIDKFPISRPNLTFSTLTVSNMSPEDSSIYLCSVGAGTGTNTEAFFGQGTRLTVV.

Concerning this clonotype: This may be a read error, as it is one base from a much larger clone. V gene TRBV20-1 combines with J gene TRBJ2-5; 8 positions match TRBD2. V shed 6 bases, J shed 5 bases, and the junction held 5 bases outside the gene matches. Germline V gene data show CDR1 as DFQATT and CDR2 as SNEGSKA (reference sequence). CDR3 size: 12 residues. The CDR3 DNA reads as TGCAGTGCCGGGGAGCGGGAGGAGACCCAGTACTTC. Translation: CSAGEREETQYF.

This clonotype was picked up many times. The chain recombines TRBV7-3 with TRBJ2-1; 11 nucleotides match TRBD2. With 5 bases clipped from V and 8 bases from J, the junction kept 8 bases outside the gene matches. CDR1 is SGHTA, CDR2 FQGTGA, per germline. The CDR3 runs 15 residues. The CDR3 coding sequence is TGTGCCAGCAGCAGAAGGCTAGCGGGAGGCGATGAGCAGTTCTTC. As protein: CASSRRLAGGDEQFF.

This clonotype turned up a few times. The rearrangement joins TRBV7-2 to TRBJ2-3; a weak D match, TRBD2 (5 bases). The germline gives CDR1 SGHTA, CDR2 FQGNSA. The CDR3 is made up of 15 amino acids. V was shortened by 1 base and J by 2 bases, with 10 bases between the two germline ends. The CDR3 protein is CASSLVGSHTDTQYF. CDR3 nucleotides: TGTGCCAGCAGCTTAGTGGGGAGCCACACAGATACGCAGTATTTT.

V usage is TRBV5-1 and J usage is TRBJ2-7, with 7 nucleotides matching TRBD1. This CDR3 region has 14 residues. V shed 7 bases, J shed 3 bases, and the junction held 10 bases outside the gene matches. Germline-derived CDR1 and CDR2 are SGHRS and YFSETQ. The CDR3 nucleotides are TGCGCCAGCTCCCCCGGGACAGTGAACTACGAGCAGTACTTC. Amino acids: CASSPGTVNYEQYF.

This clonotype has more than one count but fewer than ten. The CDR3, as DNA: TGTGCCAGCAGCTCAATGGATGCAACTAATGAAAAACTGTTTTTT. Translation gives CASSSMDATNEKLFF. The V gene is TRBV7-8, the J gene TRBJ1-4; no reliable D call. Germline V CDR1 and CDR2: SGHVS, FQNEAQ. The CDR3 has 15 amino acids. The V end lost 4 bases, the J end lost 0 bases, and 9 bases lay between the germline ends.

This clonotype has at least ten counts. The genes are TRBV15 and TRBJ1-1; 9 positions match TRBD1. The CDR3 is 14 residues long. Germline trimming cut 5 bases from V and 12 bases from J; bases unmatched to any gene: 13. Per germline, CDR1 LNHNV and CDR2 YYDKDF (reference sequence). CDR3 DNA: TGTGCCACCAGCTTAGGTGGACAGGGGAGGAAGACTTTCTTT. It translates to CATSLGGQGRKTFF.

The genes are TRBV4-3 and TRBJ2-3; 9 bases map to TRBD2. The CDR3 is 17 residues long. The germline CDR1 and CDR2 sequences are LGHNA and YSLEER. V was pared by 3 bases and J by 4 bases, with 11 bases of the junction left unmatched. The DNA for the CDR3 is TGCGCCAGCAGCCAGGCTCTCGGGACTAGCATGCCAGATACGCAGTATTTT. Its translation is CASSQALGTSMPDTQYF.

The chain recombines TRBV7-2 with TRBJ2-7; 9 positions match TRBD2. Germline lookup yields CDR1 SGHTA and CDR2 FQGNSA. Losses at the gene ends were 1 base for V and 0 bases for J; bases not matched to a gene: 10. The CDR3 contains 18 residues. DNA for the CDR3: TGTGCCAGCAGCTTAGTAGTACCCCTAGCGGGGACCTCCTACGAGCAGTACTTC. It translates to CASSLVVPLAGTSYEQYF.

The V call is TRBV30, the J call TRBJ2-5, with 7 bases matching TRBD2. With V trimmed by 2 bases and J by 4 bases, 13 bases remained unmatched. This CDR3 has 16 amino acids. Germline CDR1 GTSNPN, CDR2 SVGIG (reference sequence). The CDR3 DNA follows: TGTGCCTGGAGTCACCGTGGGAGGGCCAGTGTAGAGACCCAGTACTTC. Its protein is CAWSHRGRASVETQYF.

The genes are TRBV20-1 and TRBJ1-1, with D unclear. The CDR3 totals 13 residues. CDR1 and CDR2 (germline): DFQATT, SNEGSKA (reference sequence). Trimming shortened V by 2 bases and J by 4 bases, and 11 bases separated the two germline ends. CDR3 coding DNA: TGCAGTGCTAGAAAAAGGGTCGCCACTGAAGCTTTCTTT. Its protein is CSARKRVATEAFF.

This clonotype occurred many times. The chain is built from TRBV7-2 and TRBJ2-7, with D tentatively TRBD2 (6 bases). V gave up 5 bases and J gave up 3 bases, with 11 bases separating them. The CDR3 extends over 13 amino acids. Germline V gene data show CDR1 as SGHTA and CDR2 as FQGNSA. The CDR3 DNA sequence: TGTGCCAGCAGCCCTGAGCGGGTCTACGAGCAGTACTTC. This translates into CASSPERVYEQYF.

This clonotype has a count of ten or more. The chain employs TRBV10-3 and TRBJ2-3; 8 nucleotides line up with TRBD1. V was pared by 10 bases and J by 4 bases, with 10 bases of the junction left unmatched. Looked up from germline, CDR1 is ENHRY and CDR2 is SYGVKD. The CDR3 has 14 amino acids. CDR3 loop: CATIDYRGADTQYF. In DNA form, the CDR3 reads TGTGCCACCATAGACTACAGGGGGGCAGATACGCAGTATTTT.

This chain links TRBV28 with TRBJ2-4; 11 bases fit TRBD2. Trimming at V came to 6 bases and at J to 4 bases, leaving 14 bases not matched to a gene. The germline gives CDR1 MDHEN, CDR2 SYDVKM. There are 18 residues in the CDR3. The CDR3: CASSATSGKSFGKNIQYF. CDR3 coding DNA: TGTGCCAGCAGCGCGACTAGCGGGAAGAGTTTCGGAAAAAACATTCAGTACTTC.

This clonotype was recorded at least ten times. This chain joins TRBV7-2 and TRBJ2-7; 7 positions agree with TRBD1. Losses at the gene ends were 5 bases for V and 6 bases for J; bases not matched to a gene: 4. This CDR3 has 12 residues. Germline CDR1 reads SGHTA; CDR2 reads FQGNSA. The CDR3 here is CASSRNRGEQYF. Written as DNA, the CDR3 is TGTGCCAGCAGCCGAAACAGGGGCGAGCAGTACTTC.